Following are 3 T cell receptor beta chains from one sample sequenced in a study of Graves' ophthalmopathy and Graves' hyperthyroidism. From RNA, the CDR3 regions of TCR beta chains were amplified and sequenced. RT-PCR was first run with HTBI primers, then multiplex PCR in a second round. TCRdb processed the multiplex PCR reads anew with MiXCR; each CDR3 protein has one entry. This repertoire shows more than 1,000,000 distinct CDR3 sequences, about 38% found once; its top ten account for more than 9.5%. Sequenced: peripheral blood or thyroid tissue (not recorded which). The receptors stem from an adult man with Graves' hyperthyroidism.

This clonotype was detected a few times. The V and J genes are TRBV6-5 and TRBJ2-7, with 12 bases identical to TRBD2. The trim removed 4 bases at V and 6 bases at J, leaving 4 bases unmatched. CDR1 and CDR2 (germline): MNHEY, SVGAGI. The CDR3 is 14 amino acids. The CDR3 nucleotides read TGTGCCAGCAGTTCCGGGACTAGCGGGTTCGAGCAGTACTTC. It is translated as CASSSGTSGFEQYF.

The V and J genes are TRBV28 and TRBJ1-2; a possible D gene is TRBD1 (6 bases). CDR1 MDHEN and CDR2 SYDVKM come from the germline V gene. The CDR3 loop spans 14 amino acids. V lost 3 bases and J 4 bases, leaving 12 bases between the germline ends. The CDR3 sequence: CASSLRDNRYGYTF. The CDR3 coding sequence is TGTGCCAGCAGTTTGAGGGACAACCGCTATGGCTACACCTTC.

This clonotype was seen many times. The chain recombines TRBV7-2 with TRBJ1-2; 8 bases are a match to TRBD1. This CDR3 has 18 amino acids. Looked up from germline, CDR1 is SGHTA and CDR2 is FQGNSA. V lost 4 bases to trimming and J lost 0 bases; unmatched junction nucleotides: 13. CDR3 sequence (DNA): TGTGCCAGCAGCTCAAGGGACAGGACTGCTGGACCTAACTATGGCTACACCTTC. This translates into CASSSRDRTAGPNYGYTF.